The T cell receptor beta chain under discussion was sequenced for a study of T cell repertoires in cytomegalovirus infection. The overall study: Public TCR beta signatures indicated both CMV infection and matching HLA type. Findings and caveats of the study: CMV-specific TCR beta clonotypes restricted by HLA-C were the ones dominating the ex vivo response. Public TCR beta family frequency separated CMV-and-HLA carriers, including in an independent cohort.

One entry per CDR3 protein, called by TCRdb with MiXCR from the reads. The data show 450,000 to 650,000 distinct CDR3 sequences, with about 30% seen just once and about 12% held by the top ten. V was pared by 5 bases and J by 1 base, with 11 bases between. Germline CDR1 reads DFQATT; CDR2 reads SNEGSKA (reference sequence). This CDR3 has 13 amino acids. There are a few counts of this clonotype. Its cognate antigen is unknown. The sample was PBMCs. The sequence was collected from a human donor in good health (CMV status not recorded). Some clones in this sample may be carry-over from other donors' samples. This chain uses TRBV20-1 with TRBJ2-5, with D tentatively TRBD2 (5 bases). DNA for the CDR3: TGCAGTGCTGAAGACTACACCCAAGAGACCCAGTACTTC. The encoded protein is CSAEDYTQETQYF.